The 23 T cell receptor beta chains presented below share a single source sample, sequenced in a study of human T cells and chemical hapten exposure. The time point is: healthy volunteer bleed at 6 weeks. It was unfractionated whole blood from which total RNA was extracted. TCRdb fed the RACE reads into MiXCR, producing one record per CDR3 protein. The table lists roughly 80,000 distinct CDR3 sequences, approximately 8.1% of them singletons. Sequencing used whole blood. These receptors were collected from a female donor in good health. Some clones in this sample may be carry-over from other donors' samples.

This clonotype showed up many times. CDR3 sequence (DNA): TGCAGTGCTGCAAGCCTCTCCGGGACAGGGCCTTATGGCTACACCTTC. It encodes CSAASLSGTGPYGYTF. The genes are TRBV20-1 and TRBJ1-2, with 9 bases fitting TRBD1. Germline CDR1 is DFQATT and CDR2 is SNEGSKA (reference sequence). The CDR3 extends over 16 amino acids. Unmatched junction bases numbered 15, after V lost 5 bases and J lost 5 bases.

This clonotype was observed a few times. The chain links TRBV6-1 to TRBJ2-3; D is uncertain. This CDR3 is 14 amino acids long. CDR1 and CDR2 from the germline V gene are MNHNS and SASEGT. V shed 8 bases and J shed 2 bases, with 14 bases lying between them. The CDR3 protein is CASRLGGDTDTQYF. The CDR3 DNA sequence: TGTGCCAGCCGTCTTGGTGGGGACACAGATACGCAGTATTTT.

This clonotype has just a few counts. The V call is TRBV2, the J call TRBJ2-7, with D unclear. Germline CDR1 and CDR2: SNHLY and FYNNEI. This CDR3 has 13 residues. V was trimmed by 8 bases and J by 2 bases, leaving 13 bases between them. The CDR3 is CASASRNPYEQYF. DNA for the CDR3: TGTGCCAGCGCCAGCAGGAACCCCTACGAGCAGTACTTC. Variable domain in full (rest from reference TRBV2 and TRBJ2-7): EPEVTQTPSHQVTQMGQEVILRCVPISNHLYFYWYRQILGQKVEFLVSFYNNEISEKSEIFDDQFSVERPDGSNFTLKIRSTKLEDSAMYFCASASRNPYEQYFGPGTRLTVT.

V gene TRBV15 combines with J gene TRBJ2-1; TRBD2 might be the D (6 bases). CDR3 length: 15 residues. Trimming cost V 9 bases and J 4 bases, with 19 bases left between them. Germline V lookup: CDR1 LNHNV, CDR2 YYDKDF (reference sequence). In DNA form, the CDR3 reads TGTGCCACGGGCCCCTCTAGCGAACCTTACAATGAGCAGTTCTTC. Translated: CATGPSSEPYNEQFF.

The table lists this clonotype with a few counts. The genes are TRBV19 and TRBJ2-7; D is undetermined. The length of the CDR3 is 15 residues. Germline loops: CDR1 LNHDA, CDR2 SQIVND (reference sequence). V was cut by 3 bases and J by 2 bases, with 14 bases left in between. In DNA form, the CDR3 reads TGTGCCAGTAGTATTGGGCAGACCCCTCCCTACGAGCAGTACTTC. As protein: CASSIGQTPPYEQYF.

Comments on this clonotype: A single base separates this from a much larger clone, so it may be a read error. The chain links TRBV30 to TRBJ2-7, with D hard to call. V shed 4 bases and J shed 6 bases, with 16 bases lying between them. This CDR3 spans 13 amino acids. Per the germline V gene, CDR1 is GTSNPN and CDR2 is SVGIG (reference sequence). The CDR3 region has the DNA TGTGCCTGGACATCGGCAGGAGTGGCCGAGCAGTACTTC. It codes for CAWTSAGVAEQYF.

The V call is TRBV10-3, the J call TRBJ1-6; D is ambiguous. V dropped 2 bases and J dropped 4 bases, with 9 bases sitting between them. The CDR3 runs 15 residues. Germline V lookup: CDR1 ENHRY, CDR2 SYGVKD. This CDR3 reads CAISEDRQYNSPLHF. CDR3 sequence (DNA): TGTGCCATCAGTGAGGACCGGCAGTATAATTCACCCCTCCACTTT.

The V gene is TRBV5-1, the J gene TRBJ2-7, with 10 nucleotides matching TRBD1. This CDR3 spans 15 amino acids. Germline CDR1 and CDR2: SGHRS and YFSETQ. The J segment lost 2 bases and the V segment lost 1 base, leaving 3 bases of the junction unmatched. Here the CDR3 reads CASSLTGQGAYEQYF. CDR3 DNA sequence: TGCGCCAGCAGCTTGACAGGACAGGGGGCCTACGAGCAGTACTTC.

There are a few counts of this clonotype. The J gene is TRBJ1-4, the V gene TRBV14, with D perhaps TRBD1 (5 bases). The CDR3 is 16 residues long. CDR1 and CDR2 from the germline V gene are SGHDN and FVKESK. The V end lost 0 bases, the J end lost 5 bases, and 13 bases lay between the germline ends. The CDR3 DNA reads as TGTGCCAGCAGCCAAGATTCGGGACTGATCAATGAAAAACTGTTTTTT. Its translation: CASSQDSGLINEKLFF.

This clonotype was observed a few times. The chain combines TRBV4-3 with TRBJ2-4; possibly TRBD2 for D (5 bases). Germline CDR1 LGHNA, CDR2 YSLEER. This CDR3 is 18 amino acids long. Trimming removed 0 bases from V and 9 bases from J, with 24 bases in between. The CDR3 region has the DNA TGCGCCAGCAGCCAAGATATCGCTCAACCCCAGCCAGAGGGCATTCAGTACTTC. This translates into CASSQDIAQPQPEGIQYF.

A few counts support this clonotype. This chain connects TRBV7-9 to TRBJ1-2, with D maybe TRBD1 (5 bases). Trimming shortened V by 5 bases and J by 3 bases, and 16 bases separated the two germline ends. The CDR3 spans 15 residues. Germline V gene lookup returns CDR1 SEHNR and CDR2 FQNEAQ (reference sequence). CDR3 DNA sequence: TGTGCCAGCAGCCAAAGCCGGGGGTCTGACTATGGCTACACCTTC. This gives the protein CASSQSRGSDYGYTF.

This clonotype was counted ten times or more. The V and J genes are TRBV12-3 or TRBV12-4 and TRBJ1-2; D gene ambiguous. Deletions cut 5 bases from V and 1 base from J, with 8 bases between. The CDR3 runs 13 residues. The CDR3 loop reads CASSLTLNYGYTF. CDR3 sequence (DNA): TGTGCCAGCAGTCTCACACTTAACTATGGCTACACCTTC.

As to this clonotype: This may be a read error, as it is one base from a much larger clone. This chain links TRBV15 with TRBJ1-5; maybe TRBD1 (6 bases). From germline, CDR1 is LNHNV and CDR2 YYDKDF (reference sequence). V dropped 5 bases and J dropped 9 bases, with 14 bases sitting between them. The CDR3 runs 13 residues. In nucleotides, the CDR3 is TGTGCCACCAGCGCGGACAGAGATCGGCCCCAGCATTTT. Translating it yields CATSADRDRPQHF.

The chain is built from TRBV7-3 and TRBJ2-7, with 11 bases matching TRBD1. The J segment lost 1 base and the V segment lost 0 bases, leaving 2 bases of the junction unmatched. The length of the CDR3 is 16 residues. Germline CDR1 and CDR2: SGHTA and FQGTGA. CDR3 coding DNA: TGTGCCAGCAGCTTAACGGGGACAGGGGGATCCTACGAGCAGTACTTC. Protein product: CASSLTGTGGSYEQYF.

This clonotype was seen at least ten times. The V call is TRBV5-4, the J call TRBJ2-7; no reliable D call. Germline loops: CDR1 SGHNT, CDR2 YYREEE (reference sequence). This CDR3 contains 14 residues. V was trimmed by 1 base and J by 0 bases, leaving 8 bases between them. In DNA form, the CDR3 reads TGTGCCAGCAGCTTGAGTTACAGCTCCTACGAGCAGTACTTC. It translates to CASSLSYSSYEQYF.

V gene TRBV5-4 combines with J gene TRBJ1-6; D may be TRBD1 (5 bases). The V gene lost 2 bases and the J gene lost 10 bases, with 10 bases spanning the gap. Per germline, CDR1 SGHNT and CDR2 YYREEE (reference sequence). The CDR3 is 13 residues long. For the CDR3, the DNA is TGTGCCAGCAGCTTTAGGGGAAGGTCACCCCTCCACTTT. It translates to CASSFRGRSPLHF.

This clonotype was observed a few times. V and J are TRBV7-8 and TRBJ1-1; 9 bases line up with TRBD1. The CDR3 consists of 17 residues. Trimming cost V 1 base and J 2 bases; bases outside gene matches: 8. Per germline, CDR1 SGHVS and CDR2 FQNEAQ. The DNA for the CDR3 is TGTGCCAGCAGCTTAGTCAGGACAGGGGCCAGCAACACTGAAGCTTTCTTT. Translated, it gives CASSLVRTGASNTEAFF.

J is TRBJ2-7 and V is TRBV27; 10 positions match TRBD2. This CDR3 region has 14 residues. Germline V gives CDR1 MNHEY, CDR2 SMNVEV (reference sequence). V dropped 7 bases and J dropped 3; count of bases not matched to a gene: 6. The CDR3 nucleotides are TGTGCCAGCAACCCGTCTAGCGGGGGCTACGAGCAGTACTTC. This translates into CASNPSSGGYEQYF.

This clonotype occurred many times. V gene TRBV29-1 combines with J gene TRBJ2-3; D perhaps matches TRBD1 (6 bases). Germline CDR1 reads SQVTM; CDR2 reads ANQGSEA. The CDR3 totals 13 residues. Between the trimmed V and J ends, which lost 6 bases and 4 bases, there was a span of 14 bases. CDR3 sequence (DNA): TGCAGCGTCGACAGGAGAGGCGCAGATACGCAGTATTTT. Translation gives CSVDRRGADTQYF.

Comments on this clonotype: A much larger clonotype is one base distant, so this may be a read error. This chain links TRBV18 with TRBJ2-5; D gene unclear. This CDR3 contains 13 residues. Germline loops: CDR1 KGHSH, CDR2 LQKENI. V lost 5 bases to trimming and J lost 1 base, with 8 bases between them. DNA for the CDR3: TGTGCCAGCTCAGAGCGTCGCCAAGAGACCCAGTACTTC. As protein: CASSERRQETQYF.

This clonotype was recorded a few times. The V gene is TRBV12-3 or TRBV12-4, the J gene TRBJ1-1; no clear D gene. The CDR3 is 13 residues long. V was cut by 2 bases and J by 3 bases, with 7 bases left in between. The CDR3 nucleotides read TGTGCCAGCAGTTTAAAGATAGACACTGAAGCTTTCTTT. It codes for CASSLKIDTEAFF.

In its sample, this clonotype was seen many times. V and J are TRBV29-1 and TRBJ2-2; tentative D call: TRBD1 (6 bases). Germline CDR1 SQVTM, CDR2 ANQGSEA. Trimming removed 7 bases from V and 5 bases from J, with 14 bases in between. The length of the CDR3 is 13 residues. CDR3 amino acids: CSARARGTGELFF. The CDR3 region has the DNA TGCAGCGCCCGAGCCAGGGGAACCGGGGAGCTGTTTTTT.

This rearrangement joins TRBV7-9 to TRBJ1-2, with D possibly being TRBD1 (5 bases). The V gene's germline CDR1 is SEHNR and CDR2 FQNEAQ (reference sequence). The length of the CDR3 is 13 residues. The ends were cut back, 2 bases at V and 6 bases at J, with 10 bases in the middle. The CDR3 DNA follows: TGTGCCAGCAGCTTACTGACAGTAGATGGCTACACCTTC. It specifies CASSLLTVDGYTF.